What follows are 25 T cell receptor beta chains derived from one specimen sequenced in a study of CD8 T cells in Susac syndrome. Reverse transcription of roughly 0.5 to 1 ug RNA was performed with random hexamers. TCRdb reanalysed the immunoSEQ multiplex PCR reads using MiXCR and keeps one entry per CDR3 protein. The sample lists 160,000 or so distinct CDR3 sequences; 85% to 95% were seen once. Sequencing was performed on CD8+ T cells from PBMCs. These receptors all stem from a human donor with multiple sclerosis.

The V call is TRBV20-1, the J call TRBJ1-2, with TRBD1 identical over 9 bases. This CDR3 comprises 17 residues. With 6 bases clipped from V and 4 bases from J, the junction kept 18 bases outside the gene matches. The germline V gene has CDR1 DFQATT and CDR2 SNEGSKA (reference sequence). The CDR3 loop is CSACNPGQGFLCYGYTF. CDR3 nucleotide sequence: TGCAGTGCCTGTAATCCGGGACAGGGTTTTTTATGCTATGGCTACACCTTC.

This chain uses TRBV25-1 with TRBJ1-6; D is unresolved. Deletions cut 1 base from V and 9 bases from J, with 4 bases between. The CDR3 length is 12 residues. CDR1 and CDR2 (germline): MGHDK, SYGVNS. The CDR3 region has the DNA TGTGCCAGCAGTGAATCCCGTTCACCCCTCCACTTT. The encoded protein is CASSESRSPLHF.

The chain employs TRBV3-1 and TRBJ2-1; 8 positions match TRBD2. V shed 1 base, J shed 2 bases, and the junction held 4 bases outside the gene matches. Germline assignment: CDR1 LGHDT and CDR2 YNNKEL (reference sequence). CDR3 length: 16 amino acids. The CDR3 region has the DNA TGTGCCAGCAGCCAAGTCTCGACTAGCGCCTACAATGAGCAGTTCTTC. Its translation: CASSQVSTSAYNEQFF.

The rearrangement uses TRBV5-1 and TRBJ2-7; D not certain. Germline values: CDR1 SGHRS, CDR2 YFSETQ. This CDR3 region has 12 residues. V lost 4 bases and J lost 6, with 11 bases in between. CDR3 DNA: TGCGCCAGCAGCGCCGATTTACGCGAGCAGTACTTC. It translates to CASSADLREQYF.

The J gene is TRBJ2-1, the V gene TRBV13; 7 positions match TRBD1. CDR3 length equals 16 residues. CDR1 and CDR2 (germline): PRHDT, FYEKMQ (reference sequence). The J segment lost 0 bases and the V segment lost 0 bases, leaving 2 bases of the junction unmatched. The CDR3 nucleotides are TGTGCCAGCAGCTTAGGACAGGGGAGCTCCTACAATGAGCAGTTCTTC. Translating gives CASSLGQGSSYNEQFF. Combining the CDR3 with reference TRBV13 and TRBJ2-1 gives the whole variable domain AAGVIQSPRHLIKEKRETATLKCYPIPRHDTVYWYQQGPGQDPQFLISFYEKMQSDKGSIPDRFSAQQFSDYHSELNMSSLELGDSALYFCASSLGQGSSYNEQFFGPGTRLTVL.

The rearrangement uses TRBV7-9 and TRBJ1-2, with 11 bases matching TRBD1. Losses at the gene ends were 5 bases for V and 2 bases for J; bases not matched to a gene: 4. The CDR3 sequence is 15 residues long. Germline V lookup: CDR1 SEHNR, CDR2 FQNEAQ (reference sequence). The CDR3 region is CASSPGQGVNYGYTF. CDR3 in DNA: TGTGCCAGCAGCCCGGGACAGGGGGTGAACTATGGCTACACCTTC.

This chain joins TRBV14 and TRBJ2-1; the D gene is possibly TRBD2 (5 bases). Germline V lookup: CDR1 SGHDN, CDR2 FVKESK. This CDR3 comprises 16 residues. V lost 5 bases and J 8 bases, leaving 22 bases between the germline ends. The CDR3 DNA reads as TGTGCCAGCAGCTCACTCGGGCGGGCCCGCCCAGATGAGCAGTTCTTC. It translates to CASSSLGRARPDEQFF.

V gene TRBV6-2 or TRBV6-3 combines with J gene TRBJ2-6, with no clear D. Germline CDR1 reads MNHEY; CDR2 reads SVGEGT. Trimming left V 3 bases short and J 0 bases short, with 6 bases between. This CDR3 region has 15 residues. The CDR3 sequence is CASSYRFSGANVLTF. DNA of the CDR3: TGTGCCAGCAGTTATAGGTTCTCTGGGGCCAACGTCCTGACTTTC.

CDR3 in DNA: TGCAGTGCCCCGGACACGATCTATGGCTACACCTTC. Translated, it gives CSAPDTIYGYTF. The chain uses TRBV20-1 and TRBJ1-2; a possible D gene is TRBD1 (5 bases). Deletions cut 6 bases from V and 4 bases from J, with 12 bases between. Germline-derived CDR1 and CDR2 are DFQATT and SNEGSKA (reference sequence). CDR3 length: 12 residues.

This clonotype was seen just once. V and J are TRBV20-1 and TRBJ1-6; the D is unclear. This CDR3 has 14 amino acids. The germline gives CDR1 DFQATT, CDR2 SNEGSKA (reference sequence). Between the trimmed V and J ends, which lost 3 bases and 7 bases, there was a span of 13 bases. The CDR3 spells CSASPRSPNSPLHF. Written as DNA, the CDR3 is TGCAGTGCTAGTCCTCGGAGTCCAAATTCACCCCTCCACTTT.

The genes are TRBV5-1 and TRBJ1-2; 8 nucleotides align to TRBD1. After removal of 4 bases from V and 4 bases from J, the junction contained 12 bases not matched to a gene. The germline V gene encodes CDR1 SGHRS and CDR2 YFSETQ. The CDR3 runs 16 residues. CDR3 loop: CASSPVRSGGAYGYTF. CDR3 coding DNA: TGCGCCAGCAGCCCGGTTCGGTCAGGGGGCGCCTATGGCTACACCTTC.

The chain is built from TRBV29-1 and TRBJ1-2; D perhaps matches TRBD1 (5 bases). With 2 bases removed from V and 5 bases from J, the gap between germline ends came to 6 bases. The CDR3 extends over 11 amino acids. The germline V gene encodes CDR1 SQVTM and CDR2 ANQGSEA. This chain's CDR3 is CSVEQGYGYTF. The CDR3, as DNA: TGCAGCGTTGAACAGGGATATGGCTACACCTTC.

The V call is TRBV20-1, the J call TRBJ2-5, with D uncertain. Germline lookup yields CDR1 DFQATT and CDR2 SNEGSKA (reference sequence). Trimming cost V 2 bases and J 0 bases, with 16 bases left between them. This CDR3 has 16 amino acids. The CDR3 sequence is CSARPRVLTYQETQYF. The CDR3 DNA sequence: TGCAGTGCTAGACCCCGGGTACTGACGTACCAAGAGACCCAGTACTTC.

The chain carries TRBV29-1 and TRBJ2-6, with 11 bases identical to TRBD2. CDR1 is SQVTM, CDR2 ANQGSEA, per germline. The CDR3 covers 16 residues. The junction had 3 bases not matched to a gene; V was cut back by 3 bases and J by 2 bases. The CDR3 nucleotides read TGCAGCGTTGAGGTACTAGCGGGGGCTGGGGCCAACGTCCTGACTTTC. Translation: CSVEVLAGAGANVLTF.

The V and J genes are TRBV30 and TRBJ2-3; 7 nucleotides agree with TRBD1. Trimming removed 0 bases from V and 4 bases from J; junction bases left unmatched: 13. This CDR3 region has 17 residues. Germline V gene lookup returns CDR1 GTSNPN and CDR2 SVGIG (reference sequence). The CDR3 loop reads CAWSVGQGTAGPDTQYF. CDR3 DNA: TGTGCCTGGAGTGTAGGTCAAGGGACAGCTGGCCCAGATACGCAGTATTTT. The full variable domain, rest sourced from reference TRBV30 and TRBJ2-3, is SQTIHQWPATLVQPVGSPLSLECTVEGTSNPNLYWYRQAAGRGLQLLFYSVGIGQISSEVPQNLSASRPQDRQFILSSKKLLLSDSGFYLCAWSVGQGTAGPDTQYFGPGTRLTVL.

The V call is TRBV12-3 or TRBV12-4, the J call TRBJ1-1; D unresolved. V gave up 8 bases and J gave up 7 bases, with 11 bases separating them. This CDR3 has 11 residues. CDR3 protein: CASGVGNEAFF. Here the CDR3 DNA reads TGTGCCAGCGGGGTCGGCAATGAAGCTTTCTTT.

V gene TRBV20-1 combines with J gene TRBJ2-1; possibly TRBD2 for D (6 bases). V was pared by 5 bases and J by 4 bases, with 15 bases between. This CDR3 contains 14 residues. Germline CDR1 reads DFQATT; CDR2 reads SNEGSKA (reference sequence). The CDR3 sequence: CSAPGRGDYNEQFF. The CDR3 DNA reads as TGCAGTGCTCCGGGGCGGGGCGATTACAATGAGCAGTTCTTC.

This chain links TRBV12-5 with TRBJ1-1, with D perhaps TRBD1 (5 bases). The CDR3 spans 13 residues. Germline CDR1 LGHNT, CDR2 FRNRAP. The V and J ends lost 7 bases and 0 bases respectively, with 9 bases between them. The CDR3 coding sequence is TGTGCTAGTGATGGGGGGTTGAACACTGAAGCTTTCTTT. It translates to CASDGGLNTEAFF.

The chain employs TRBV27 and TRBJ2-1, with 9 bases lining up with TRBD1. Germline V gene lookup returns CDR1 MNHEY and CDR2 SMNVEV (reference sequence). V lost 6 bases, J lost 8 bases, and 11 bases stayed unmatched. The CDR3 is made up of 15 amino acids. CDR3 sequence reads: CASRLVGTGNDEQFF. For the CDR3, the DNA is TGTGCCAGCAGACTCGTGGGGACAGGGAACGATGAGCAGTTCTTC.

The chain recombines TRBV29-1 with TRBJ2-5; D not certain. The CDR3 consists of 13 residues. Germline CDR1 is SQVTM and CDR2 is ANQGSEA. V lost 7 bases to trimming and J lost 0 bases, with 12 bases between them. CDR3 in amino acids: CSANRLYQETQYF. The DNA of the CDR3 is TGCAGCGCTAATAGACTGTACCAAGAGACCCAGTACTTC. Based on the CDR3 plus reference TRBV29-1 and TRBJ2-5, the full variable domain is SAVISQKPSRDICQRGTSLTIQCQVDSQVTMMFWYRQQPGQSLTLIATANQGSEATYESGFVIDKFPISRPNLTFSTLTVSNMSPEDSSIYLCSANRLYQETQYFGPGTRLLVL.

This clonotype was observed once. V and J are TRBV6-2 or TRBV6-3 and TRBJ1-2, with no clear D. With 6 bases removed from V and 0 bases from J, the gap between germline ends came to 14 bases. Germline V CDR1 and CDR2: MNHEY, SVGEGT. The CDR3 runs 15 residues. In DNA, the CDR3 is TGTGCCAGCAGGGAAGGTAATCCTGCTAACTATGGCTACACCTTC. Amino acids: CASREGNPANYGYTF.

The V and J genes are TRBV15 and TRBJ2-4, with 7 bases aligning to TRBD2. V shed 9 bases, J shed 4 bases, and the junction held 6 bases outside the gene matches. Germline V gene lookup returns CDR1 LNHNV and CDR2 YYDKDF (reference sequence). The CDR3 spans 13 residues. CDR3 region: CATTPGGKNIQYF. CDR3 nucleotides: TGTGCCACTACGCCGGGGGGAAAAAACATTCAGTACTTC.

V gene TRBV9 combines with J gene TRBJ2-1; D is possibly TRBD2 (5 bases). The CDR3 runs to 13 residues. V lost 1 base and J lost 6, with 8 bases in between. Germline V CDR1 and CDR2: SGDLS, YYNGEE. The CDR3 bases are TGTGCCAGCAGCGTAACCAGCGGCAATGAGCAGTTCTTC. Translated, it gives CASSVTSGNEQFF.

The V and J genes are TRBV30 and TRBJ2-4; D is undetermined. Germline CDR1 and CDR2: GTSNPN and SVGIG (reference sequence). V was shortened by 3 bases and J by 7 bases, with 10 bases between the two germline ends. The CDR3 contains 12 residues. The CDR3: CAWRGWDNIQYF. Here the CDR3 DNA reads TGTGCCTGGAGAGGTTGGGATAACATTCAGTACTTC.

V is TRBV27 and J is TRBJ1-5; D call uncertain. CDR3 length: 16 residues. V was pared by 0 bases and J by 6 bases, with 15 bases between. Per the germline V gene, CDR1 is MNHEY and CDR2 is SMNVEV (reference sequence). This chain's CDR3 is CASSLSAGEAIQPQHF. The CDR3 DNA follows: TGTGCCAGCAGTTTATCAGCGGGTGAGGCAATTCAGCCCCAGCATTTT.